Sequencing of this T cell receptor (beta chain) was carried out in a study of T cells in Graves' hyperthyroidism and ophthalmopathy. Study-wide results and limits: Ophthalmopathy stood apart from stable hyperthyroidism in a 13 V-J model.

Patients showing uncontrolled infection, other autoimmune disease, pregnancy or lactation were ineligible. The source of the PBMCs was approximately 9.5 ml of fresh peripheral blood. Trimming pared 2 bases from V and 4 bases from J, leaving 6 bases between. Germline CDR1 reads SGHTA; CDR2 reads FQGTGA. The CDR3 contains 13 residues. Using RNA transcripts as the source, TCR beta CDR3 regions were amplified. TCR CDR3 underwent first-round RT-PCR with the HTBI primer set. Via MiXCR, TCRdb re-called the multiplex PCR reads, giving one row per CDR3 protein. The sample lists 600,000 to 850,000 distinct CDR3 sequences, 18% occurring once. This clonotype occurred a few times. Its antigen is unknown.

Material for sequencing was blood. The chain has TRBV7-3 and TRBJ1-3; D ambiguous. This sequence was found in a woman between 45 and 65 years old with Graves' hyperthyroidism that later progressed to Graves' ophthalmopathy. The CDR3: CASSLAEGNTIYF. CDR3 DNA: TGTGCCAGCAGCTTAGCAGAAGGAAACACCATATATTTT. The entire variable domain, with the rest obtained from reference TRBV7-3 and TRBJ1-3, is as follows: GAGVSQTPSNKVTEKGKYVELRCDPISGHTALYWYRQSLGQGPEFLIYFQGTGAADDSGLPNDRFFAVRPEGSVSTLKIQRTERGDSAVYLCASSLAEGNTIYFGEGSWLTVV.